These T cell receptor beta chains were read from a single sample in a study of T cell repertoires in ileal Crohn's disease. Using immunoSEQ multiplex PCR, the repertoire was profiled, and TCRdb retains in-frame clones only, with some absent. The sample holds approximately 9,000 clones, around 77% seen once. Sequenced: ileal tissue. All receptors derive from an adult with Crohn's disease. Each CDR3 is given with its conserved first and last residue. D genes are given only for firm matches. Clone size is stated in some rows and not others, as once, few, many or a class when expanded.

abundance	d_gene	v_gene	j_gene	CDR3nt	CDR3aa
NA	NA	TRBV19	TRBJ2-7	TGTGCCAGTAGACCCTTCCGGGACACAGGCGAGCAGTACTTC	CASRPFRDTGEQYF
NA	NA	TRBV7-9	TRBJ1-1	TGTGCCAGCAGCTTATACGGGAACACTGAAGCTTTCTTT	CASSLYGNTEAFF
NA	TRBD1	TRBV11-1	TRBJ2-5	TGTGCCAGCAGCTTATTGAGGACAGGCCAAGAGACCCAGTACTTC	CASSLLRTGQETQYF
NA	TRBD2	TRBV4-1	TRBJ2-7	TGCGCCAGCAGCCAAGACAGGCGGGAGTGGGACTTGTACGAGCAGTACTTC	CASSQDRREWDLYEQYF
NA	NA	TRBV11-2	TRBJ1-3	TGTGCCAGCAGCTTAGAGCCGGGTATCCCCATATATTTT	CASSLEPGIPIYF
NA	TRBD1	TRBV5-1	TRBJ1-2	TGCGCCAGCAGCTTAGGACAGGGGGAAGGTGGCTACACCTTC	CASSLGQGEGGYTF
few	TRBD1	TRBV30	TRBJ2-7	TGTGCCTGGGGGTCGTGGCCAGGGGGCGAGCAGTACTTC	CAWGSWPGGEQYF
NA	NA	TRBV7-6	TRBJ1-1	TGTGCCAGCAGCTTAGCCGCAGGGGCCTCATGGACTGAAGCTTTCTTT	CASSLAAGASWTEAFF
once	TRBD1	TRBV19	TRBJ2-7	TGTGCCAGTAGTATAGGAGGACAGGGGGCCAACGAGCAGTACTTC	CASSIGGQGANEQYF
NA	NA	TRBV30	TRBJ1-2	TGTGCCTGGAGCGGCGGAACCTATGGCTACACCTTC	CAWSGGTYGYTF
once	NA	TRBV6-6	TRBJ2-7	TGTGCCAGCAGCCGGACAGAAAGCTACGAGCAGTACTTC	CASSRTESYEQYF
NA	TRBD1	TRBV18	TRBJ1-5	TGTGCCAGCTCAGGGGGGACAGGTGTATATCAGCCCCAGCATTTT	CASSGGTGVYQPQHF
NA	TRBD1	TRBV5-6	TRBJ2-3	TGTGCCAGCAGCCCCGGGACAGGAGTTCGGGATACGCAGTATTTT	CASSPGTGVRDTQYF
NA	NA	TRBV5-4	TRBJ2-6	TGTGCCAGCAGCTTGGGGTCCCGGACAGCCTCTGGGGCCAACGTCCTGACTTTC	CASSLGSRTASGANVLTF
NA	NA	TRBV10-3	TRBJ2-6	TGTGCCATCAGTGTCGGGAGTATATCTGGGGCCAACGTCCTGACTTTC	CAISVGSISGANVLTF
once	NA	TRBV5-1	TRBJ2-5	TGCGCCAGCAGCTTGGCTGGGCAGCAAGAGACCCAGTACTTC	CASSLAGQQETQYF
NA	NA	TRBV10-2	TRBJ1-3	TGCGCCAGCAGTGATGGGCCTCCGTCCATATATTTT	CASSDGPPSIYF
NA	TRBD2	TRBV7-9	TRBJ2-1	TGTGCCAGCAGCTCCCCCAGGCGGGAGCAGAAGGATGAGCAGTTCTTC	CASSSPRREQKDEQFF
few	TRBD1	TRBV19	TRBJ1-1	TGTGCCAGTAGCCACAGGGGCACTGAAGCTTTCTTT	CASSHRGTEAFF
NA	TRBD2	TRBV5-1	TRBJ2-1	TGCGCCAGCAAAAGCGGGGGTTCCTACAATGAGCAGTTCTTC	CASKSGGSYNEQFF
NA	TRBD1	TRBV19	TRBJ1-5	TGTGCCAGTGGGACAGGCTACAATCAGCCCCAGCATTTT	CASGTGYNQPQHF
NA	NA	TRBV5-1	TRBJ1-1	TGCGCCAGCAGCTTCGCGGGGACTGAAGCTTTCTTT	CASSFAGTEAFF